The 25 T cell receptor beta chains below all came from one sample that was sequenced in a study of blood T cell repertoires in COVID-19. Method: immunoSEQ multiplex PCR; TCRdb's copy keeps in-frame clones and lacks some. This table has 15,000 to 20,000 clones, roughly 89% appearing once. What was sequenced was peripheral blood. The receptor source for this set is a man aged 55 to 69 with active COVID-19.

CDR3 in DNA: TGTGCCAGCAGTGAAGATAGTGGGGACTACTTTTTGAACACTGAAGCTTTCTTT. Protein sequence: CASSEDSGDYFLNTEAFF. The V call is TRBV2, the J call TRBJ1-1; a weak D match, TRBD1 (5 bases). Germline loops: CDR1 SNHLY, CDR2 FYNNEI. The ends were cut back, 1 base at V and 0 bases at J, with 18 bases in the middle. The length of the CDR3 is 18 residues.

The rearrangement links TRBV24-1 to TRBJ2-5; 11 positions match TRBD2. This CDR3 region has 17 residues. Germline V gene lookup returns CDR1 KGHDR and CDR2 SFDVKD. V was pared by 7 bases and J by 3 bases, with 12 bases of the junction left unmatched. As DNA, the CDR3 is TGTGCCACCAGCCCAACTAGCGGGGGCCAAGGGGAAGAGACCCAGTACTTC. The encoded protein is CATSPTSGGQGEETQYF.

The V call is TRBV3-1 (or the pseudogene TRBV3-2), the J call TRBJ2-6; D is unresolved. From germline, CDR1 is LGHDT and CDR2 YNNKEL (reference sequence). Trimming removed 3 bases from V and 0 bases from J, with 6 bases in between. The CDR3 extends over 15 amino acids. The CDR3: CASSHTSSGANVLTF. CDR3 coding DNA: TGTGCCAGCAGCCACACAAGCTCTGGGGCCAACGTCCTGACTTTC.

V usage is TRBV6-6 and J usage is TRBJ1-4; unclear D gene. V gave up 2 bases and J gave up 4 bases, with 8 bases separating them. This CDR3 has 14 residues. CDR1 is MNHNY, CDR2 SVGAGI, per germline (reference sequence). The CDR3 loop reads CASSYGQVNEKLFF. The CDR3 coding sequence is TGTGCCAGCAGTTACGGGCAGGTTAATGAAAAACTGTTTTTT.

The rearrangement links TRBV7-9 to TRBJ2-5, with TRBD2 as a possible D gene (7 bases). This CDR3 region has 14 residues. Germline V gives CDR1 SEHNR, CDR2 FQNEAQ (reference sequence). With 5 bases removed from V and 4 bases from J, the gap between germline ends came to 14 bases. CDR3: CASSRGAAGETQYF. CDR3 bases: TGTGCCAGCAGCCGGGGGGCCGCGGGAGAGACCCAGTACTTC.

This sequence joins TRBV10-3 and TRBJ2-7; D gene unclear. The length of the CDR3 is 13 residues. CDR1 ENHRY and CDR2 SYGVKD come from the germline V gene. V lost 6 bases and J lost 0, with 9 bases in between. The CDR3 DNA reads as TGTGCCATCAGGGTAGATAGCTCCTACGAGCAGTACTTC. Protein: CAIRVDSSYEQYF.

The rearrangement joins TRBV5-4 to TRBJ2-2; D may be TRBD2 (5 bases). Germline V gene lookup returns CDR1 SGHNT and CDR2 YYREEE (reference sequence). V lost 0 bases and J lost 7, with 13 bases in between. CDR3 length equals 15 residues. The CDR3 bases are TGTGCCAGCAGCTTGGGTGGTCGGGGAATCGGGGAGCTGTTTTTT. Translating it yields CASSLGGRGIGELFF.

This chain joins TRBV3-1 (or the pseudogene TRBV3-2) and TRBJ2-5; TRBD2 agrees at 10 bases. V shed 4 bases and J 0 bases; nucleotides not matched to a gene: 11. Germline V CDR1 and CDR2: LGHDT, YNNKEL (reference sequence). The CDR3 spans 18 residues. CDR3: CASSLLKGLAGDQETQYF. The DNA for the CDR3 is TGTGCCAGCAGCCTACTAAAGGGCCTAGCGGGGGACCAAGAGACCCAGTACTTC.

The rearrangement joins TRBV4-1 to TRBJ2-7; D remains unclear. Trimming took 0 bases from V and 10 from J, leaving 16 bases between them. From germline, CDR1 is MGHRA and CDR2 YSYEKL. This CDR3 has 14 residues. The CDR3 region is CASSQDLVQFKQYV. In nucleotides, the CDR3 is TGCGCCAGCAGCCAAGATTTGGTCCAGTTCAAACAGTACGTC.

This clone appeared a few times. The chain joins TRBV6-2 or TRBV6-3 to TRBJ2-7; D perhaps matches TRBD2 (6 bases). The V gene lost 2 bases and the J gene lost 6 bases, with 17 bases spanning the gap. CDR3 length equals 15 residues. CDR1 MNHEY and CDR2 SVGEGT come from the germline V gene. CDR3 sequence (DNA): TGTGCCAGCAGTTACGGCCATGGGGGGTTGGGCGAGCAGTACTTC. Protein product: CASSYGHGGLGEQYF.

The chain combines TRBV6-5 with TRBJ2-5; TRBD1 matches at 7 bases. Germline V gene lookup returns CDR1 MNHEY and CDR2 SVGAGI. CDR3 length: 13 amino acids. The V and J ends lost 5 bases and 4 bases, in that order; junction bases with no gene match: 4. The chain's CDR3 is CASSKYRGETQYF. CDR3 nucleotide sequence: TGTGCCAGCAGTAAATACAGGGGAGAGACCCAGTACTTC.

The chain employs TRBV19 and TRBJ1-2, with 9 bases aligning to TRBD1. Germline V gene sequence: CDR1 LNHDA, CDR2 SQIVND (reference sequence). The J segment lost 2 bases and the V segment lost 4 bases, leaving 2 bases of the junction unmatched. The CDR3 totals 14 residues. In DNA, the CDR3 is TGTGCCAGTAGTAGAGACAGGGGGAACTATGGCTACACCTTC. It encodes CASSRDRGNYGYTF.

In its sample, this clone ranks as medium-sized (0.01 to 0.1%). This sequence joins TRBV7-2 and TRBJ2-7; possible D gene TRBD1, 5 bases. There are 13 residues in the CDR3. Germline loops: CDR1 SGHTA, CDR2 FQGNSA. The germline V and J ends were trimmed by 2 bases and 3 bases, with 8 bases remaining between them. CDR3 DNA: TGTGCCAGCAGCTTATCAGGGATCTACGAGCAGTACTTC. Amino acid sequence: CASSLSGIYEQYF.

The chain is built from TRBV19 and TRBJ2-1; 9 bases fit TRBD1. Germline V CDR1 and CDR2: LNHDA, SQIVND (reference sequence). The CDR3 has 12 residues. J lost 8 bases, V lost 5 bases, and 1 base had no gene match. This CDR3 is CASSGQGYEQFF. The CDR3 coding sequence is TGTGCCAGTAGTGGACAGGGGTATGAGCAGTTCTTC.

This chain links TRBV2 with TRBJ2-7; TRBD2 is a possible D gene (6 bases). V was trimmed by 0 bases and J by 4 bases, leaving 13 bases between them. CDR1 and CDR2 (germline): SNHLY, FYNNEI. The CDR3 spans 15 residues. The DNA of the CDR3 is TGTGCCAGCAGTGAAGCTCGGGGGATAAGGTACGAGCAGTACTTC. Protein sequence: CASSEARGIRYEQYF. The full variable domain, with the rest looked up from reference TRBV2 and TRBJ2-7, is EPEVTQTPSHQVTQMGQEVILRCVPISNHLYFYWYRQILGQKVEFLVSFYNNEISEKSEIFDDQFSVERPDGSNFTLKIRSTKLEDSAMYFCASSEARGIRYEQYFGPGTRLTVT.

CDR3: CASSVVSGGTYNEQFF. CDR3 nucleotides: TGTGCCAGCAGCGTAGTTAGCGGGGGGACTTACAATGAGCAGTTCTTC. The V and J genes are TRBV9 and TRBJ2-1; 10 bases line up with TRBD2. This CDR3 region has 16 residues. Trimming removed 0 bases from V and 4 bases from J; junction bases left unmatched: 4. The germline CDR1 and CDR2 sequences are SGDLS and YYNGEE.

J is TRBJ2-7 and V is TRBV11-2; tentative D call: TRBD2 (6 bases). The CDR3 sequence is 13 residues long. The V and J ends lost 8 bases and 3 bases respectively, with 14 bases between them. Germline V gene sequence: CDR1 SGHAT, CDR2 FQNNGV. In DNA form, the CDR3 reads TGTGCCAGCGGTCGGGAGCCTTTCTACGAGCAGTACGTC. Translated, it gives CASGREPFYEQYV.

This clone was found once. The chain combines TRBV6-5 with TRBJ2-2, with D maybe TRBD1 (5 bases). V lost 8 bases and J lost 1, with 8 bases in between. The CDR3 totals 13 residues. The germline V gene has CDR1 MNHEY and CDR2 SVGAGI. The CDR3 DNA sequence: TGTGCCAGCGTAACAGGGAACACCGGGGAGCTGTTTTTT. This translates into CASVTGNTGELFF.

This chain connects TRBV5-4 to TRBJ2-3; 16 bases line up with TRBD2. CDR1 is SGHNT, CDR2 YYREEE, per germline (reference sequence). V was clipped by 3 bases and J by 4 bases; unmatched bases: 5. This CDR3 region has 17 residues. CDR3 in DNA: TGTGCCAGCAGCTACGGGACTAGCGGGGGGGCGGCAGATACGCAGTATTTT. Encoded protein: CASSYGTSGGAADTQYF.

V and J are TRBV29-1 and TRBJ1-1; possible D gene TRBD1, 6 bases. The CDR3 sequence is 11 residues long. V dropped 7 bases and J dropped 8 bases, with 14 bases sitting between them. Germline V gives CDR1 SQVTM, CDR2 ANQGSEA. For the CDR3, the DNA is TGCAGCGCACTTCGGGGGGCGGAAGCTTTCTTT. The encoded protein is CSALRGAEAFF.

V is TRBV6-5 and J is TRBJ2-1, with 8 bases identical to TRBD2. The length of the CDR3 is 14 residues. Germline V CDR1 and CDR2: MNHEY, SVGAGI. The V gene end was trimmed by 6 bases and the J gene end by 6 bases; junction bases not matched to a gene: 7. The CDR3 DNA is TGTGCCAGCAGCACTGGACTAGCTTCCAATGAGCAGTTCTTC. This codes for CASSTGLASNEQFF.

The rearrangement uses TRBV5-4 and TRBJ1-3; TRBD1 might be the D (5 bases). The CDR3 totals 16 residues. Germline V gene data show CDR1 as SGHNT and CDR2 as YYREEE (reference sequence). The germline V and J ends were trimmed by 0 bases and 0 bases, with 10 bases remaining between them. For the CDR3, the DNA is TGTGCCAGCAGCTTGGCCGGGGGAGCCTCTGGAAACACCATATATTTT. This encodes CASSLAGGASGNTIYF.

The V and J genes are TRBV11-2 and TRBJ2-3; 8 bases line up with TRBD2. In germline, CDR1 is SGHAT, CDR2 FQNNGV. V lost 4 bases, J lost 8 bases, and 14 bases stayed unmatched. CDR3 size: 16 residues. The CDR3 loop is CASSSSGGRPQGTQYF. The CDR3 bases are TGTGCCAGCAGCTCCAGCGGGGGACGACCCCAAGGTACGCAGTATTTT.

The chain carries TRBV29-1 and TRBJ2-5; perhaps TRBD1 as D (6 bases). This CDR3 region has 13 residues. The germline gives CDR1 SQVTM, CDR2 ANQGSEA. Trimming removed 6 bases from V and 2 bases from J, with 13 bases in between. The CDR3 DNA is TGCAGCGTAACCGGACAGTGGCAAGAGACCCAGTACTTC. It translates to CSVTGQWQETQYF.

The CDR3 here is CASRLSGQGAYGYTF. The CDR3 DNA reads TGTGCCAGCAGGCTCTCGGGACAGGGGGCCTATGGCTACACCTTC. V gene TRBV6-5 combines with J gene TRBJ1-2, with TRBD1 matching 12 bases. The V segment lost 6 bases and the J segment 4 bases; nucleotides outside the gene matches: 6. From germline, CDR1 is MNHEY and CDR2 SVGAGI. The CDR3 totals 15 residues.